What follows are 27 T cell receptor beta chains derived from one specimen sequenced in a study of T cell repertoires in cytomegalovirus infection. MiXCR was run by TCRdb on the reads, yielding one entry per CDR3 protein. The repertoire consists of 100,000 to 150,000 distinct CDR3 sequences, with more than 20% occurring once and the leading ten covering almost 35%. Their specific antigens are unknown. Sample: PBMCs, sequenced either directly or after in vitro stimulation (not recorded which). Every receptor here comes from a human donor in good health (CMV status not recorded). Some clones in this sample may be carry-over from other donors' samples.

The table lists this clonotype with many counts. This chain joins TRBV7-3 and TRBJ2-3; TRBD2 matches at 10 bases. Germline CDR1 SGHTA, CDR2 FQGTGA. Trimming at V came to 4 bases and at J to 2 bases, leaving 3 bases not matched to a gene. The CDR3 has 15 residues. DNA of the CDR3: TGTGCCAGCAGCTCTAGCGGGAGCGTCACAGATACGCAGTATTTT. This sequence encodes CASSSSGSVTDTQYF.

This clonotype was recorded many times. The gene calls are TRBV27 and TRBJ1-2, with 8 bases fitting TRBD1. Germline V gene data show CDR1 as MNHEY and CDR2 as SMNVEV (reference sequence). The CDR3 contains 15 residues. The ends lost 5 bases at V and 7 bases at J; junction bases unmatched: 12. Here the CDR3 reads CASSPPGQVLSGYTF. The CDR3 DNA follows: TGTGCCAGCAGTCCACCGGGACAGGTTTTATCTGGCTACACCTTC.

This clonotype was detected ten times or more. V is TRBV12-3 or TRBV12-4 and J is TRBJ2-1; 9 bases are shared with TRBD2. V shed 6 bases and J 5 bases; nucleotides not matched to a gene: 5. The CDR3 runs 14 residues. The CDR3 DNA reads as TGTGCCAGCAGCCTAGCGGGGATCGACAATGAGCAGTTCTTC. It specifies CASSLAGIDNEQFF.

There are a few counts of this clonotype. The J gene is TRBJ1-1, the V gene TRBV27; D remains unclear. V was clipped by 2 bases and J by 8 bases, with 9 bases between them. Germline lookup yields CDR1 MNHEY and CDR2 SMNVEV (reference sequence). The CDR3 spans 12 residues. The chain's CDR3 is CASSLLGREAFF. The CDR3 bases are TGTGCCAGCAGTTTACTGGGGAGGGAAGCTTTCTTT.

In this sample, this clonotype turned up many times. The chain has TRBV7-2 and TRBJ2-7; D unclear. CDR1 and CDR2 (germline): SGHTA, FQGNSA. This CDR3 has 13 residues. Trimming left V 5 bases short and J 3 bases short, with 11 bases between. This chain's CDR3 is CASSAPSLYEQYF. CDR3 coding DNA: TGTGCCAGCAGCGCCCCCAGTCTCTACGAGCAGTACTTC.

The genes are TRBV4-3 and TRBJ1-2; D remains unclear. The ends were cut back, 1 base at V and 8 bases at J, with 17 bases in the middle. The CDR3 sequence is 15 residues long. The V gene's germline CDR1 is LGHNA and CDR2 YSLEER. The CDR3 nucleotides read TGCGCCAGCAGCCAAGGTTCGACCGGCCCGAGGGGCTACACCTTC. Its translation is CASSQGSTGPRGYTF.

The CDR3 loop reads CATGQGPYNEQFF. The CDR3, as DNA: TGTGCCACGGGACAGGGCCCTTACAATGAGCAGTTCTTC. The chain is built from TRBV28 and TRBJ2-1; 9 nucleotides line up with TRBD1. This CDR3 contains 13 residues. The germline CDR1 and CDR2 sequences are MDHEN and SYDVKM. With 10 bases clipped from V and 4 bases from J, the junction kept 5 bases outside the gene matches.

CDR3 nucleotides: TGTGCCAGTAGTATCCCGGGACAGGGTTATGGAAACACCATATATTTT. Protein: CASSIPGQGYGNTIYF. The chain couples TRBV19 to TRBJ1-3; 9 bases map to TRBD1. This CDR3 region has 16 residues. V lost 3 bases to trimming and J lost 3 bases; unmatched junction nucleotides: 6. Germline V gene lookup returns CDR1 LNHDA and CDR2 SQIVND (reference sequence).

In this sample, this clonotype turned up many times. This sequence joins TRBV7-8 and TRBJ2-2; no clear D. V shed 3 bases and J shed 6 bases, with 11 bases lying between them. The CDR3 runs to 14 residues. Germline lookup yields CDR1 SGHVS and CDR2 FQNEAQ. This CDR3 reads CASSFKTMAGELFF. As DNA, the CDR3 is TGTGCCAGCAGCTTCAAAACAATGGCCGGGGAGCTGTTTTTT.

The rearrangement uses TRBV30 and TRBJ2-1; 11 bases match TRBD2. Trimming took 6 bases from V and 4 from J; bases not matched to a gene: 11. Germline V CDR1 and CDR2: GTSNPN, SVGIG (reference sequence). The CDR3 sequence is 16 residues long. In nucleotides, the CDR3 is TGTGCCTGCCTAATTCCCGGGACTAGCGGATACAATGAGCAGTTCTTC. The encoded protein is CACLIPGTSGYNEQFF.

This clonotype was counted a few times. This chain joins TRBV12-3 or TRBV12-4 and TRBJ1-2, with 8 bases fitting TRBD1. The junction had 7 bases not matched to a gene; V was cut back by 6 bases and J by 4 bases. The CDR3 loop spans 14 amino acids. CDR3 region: CASSAQQGAYGYTF. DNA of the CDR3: TGTGCCAGCAGCGCCCAGCAGGGGGCCTATGGCTACACCTTC.

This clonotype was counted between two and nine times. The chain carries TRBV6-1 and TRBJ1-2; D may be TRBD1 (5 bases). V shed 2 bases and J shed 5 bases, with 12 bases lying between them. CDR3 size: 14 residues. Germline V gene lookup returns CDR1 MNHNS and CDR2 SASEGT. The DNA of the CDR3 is TGTGCCAGCAGTGAACGGCAGGGACCGTATGGCTACACCTTC. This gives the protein CASSERQGPYGYTF.

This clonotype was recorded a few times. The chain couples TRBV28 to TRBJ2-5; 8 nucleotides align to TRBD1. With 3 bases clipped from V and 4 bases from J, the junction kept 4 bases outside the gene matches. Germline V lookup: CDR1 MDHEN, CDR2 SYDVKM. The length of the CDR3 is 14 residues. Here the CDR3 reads CASSFPGGSETQYF. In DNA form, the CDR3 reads TGTGCCAGCAGTTTTCCAGGGGGCTCAGAGACCCAGTACTTC.

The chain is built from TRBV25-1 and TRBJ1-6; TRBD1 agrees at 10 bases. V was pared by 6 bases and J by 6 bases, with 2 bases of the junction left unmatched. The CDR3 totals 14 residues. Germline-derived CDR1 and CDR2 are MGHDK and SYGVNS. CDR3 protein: CASSGTGVNSPLHF. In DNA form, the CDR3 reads TGTGCCAGCAGCGGGACAGGGGTTAATTCACCCCTCCACTTT.

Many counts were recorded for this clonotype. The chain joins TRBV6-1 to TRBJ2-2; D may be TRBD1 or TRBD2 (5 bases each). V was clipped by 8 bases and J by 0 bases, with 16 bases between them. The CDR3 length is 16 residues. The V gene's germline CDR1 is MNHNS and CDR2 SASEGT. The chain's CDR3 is CASGPPGRTNTGELFF. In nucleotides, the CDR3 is TGTGCCAGCGGCCCACCGGGACGGACGAACACCGGGGAGCTGTTTTTT.

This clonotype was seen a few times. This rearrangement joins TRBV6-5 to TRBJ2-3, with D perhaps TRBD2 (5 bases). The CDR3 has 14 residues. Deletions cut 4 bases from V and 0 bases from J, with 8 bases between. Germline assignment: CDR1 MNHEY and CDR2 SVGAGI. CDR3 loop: CASSSGWSTDTQYF. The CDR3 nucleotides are TGTGCCAGCAGTTCGGGATGGAGCACAGATACGCAGTATTTT.

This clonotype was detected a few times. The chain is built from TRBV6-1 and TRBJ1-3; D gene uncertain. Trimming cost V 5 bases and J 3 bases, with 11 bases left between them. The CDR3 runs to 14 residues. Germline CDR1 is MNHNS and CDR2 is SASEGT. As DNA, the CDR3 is TGTGCCAGCAGTTTTACAAGTAGTGGAAACACCATATATTTT. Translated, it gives CASSFTSSGNTIYF.

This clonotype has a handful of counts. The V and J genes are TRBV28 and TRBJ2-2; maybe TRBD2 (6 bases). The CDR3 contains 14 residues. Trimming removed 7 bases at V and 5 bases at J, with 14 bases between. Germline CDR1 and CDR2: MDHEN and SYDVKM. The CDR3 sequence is CASIGGGRTGELFF. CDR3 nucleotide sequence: TGTGCCAGCATCGGTGGAGGGAGAACCGGGGAGCTGTTTTTT.

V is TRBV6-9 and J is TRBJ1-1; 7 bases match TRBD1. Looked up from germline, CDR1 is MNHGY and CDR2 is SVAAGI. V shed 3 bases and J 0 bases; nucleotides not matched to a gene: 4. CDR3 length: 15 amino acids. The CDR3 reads CASSYDGTVNTEAFF. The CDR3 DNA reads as TGTGCCAGCAGTTACGATGGGACAGTGAACACTGAAGCTTTCTTT.

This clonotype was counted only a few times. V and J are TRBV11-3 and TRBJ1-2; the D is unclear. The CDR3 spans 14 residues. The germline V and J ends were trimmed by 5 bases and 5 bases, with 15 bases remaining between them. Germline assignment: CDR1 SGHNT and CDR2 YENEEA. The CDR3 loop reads CASSATGSGYGYTF. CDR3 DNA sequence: TGTGCCAGCAGCGCTACGGGCAGCGGGTATGGCTACACCTTC. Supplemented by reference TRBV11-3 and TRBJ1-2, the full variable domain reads EAGVVQSPRYKIIEKKQPVAFWCNPISGHNTLYWYLQNLGQGPELLIRYENEEAVDDSQLPKDRFSAERLKGVDSTLKIQPAELGDSAVYLCASSATGSGYGYTFGSGTRLTVV.

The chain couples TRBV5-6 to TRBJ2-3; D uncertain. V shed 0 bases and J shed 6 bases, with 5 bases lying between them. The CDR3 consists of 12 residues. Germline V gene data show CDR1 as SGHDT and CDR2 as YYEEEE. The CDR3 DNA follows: TGTGCCAGCAGCTTGGGTCAGGATACGCAGTATTTT. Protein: CASSLGQDTQYF.

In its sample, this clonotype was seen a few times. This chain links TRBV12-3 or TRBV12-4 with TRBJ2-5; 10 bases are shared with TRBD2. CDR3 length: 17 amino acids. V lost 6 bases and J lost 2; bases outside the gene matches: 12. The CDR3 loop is CASRFGPGLARQETQYF. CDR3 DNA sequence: TGTGCCAGCAGATTTGGGCCGGGACTAGCGAGACAAGAGACCCAGTACTTC.

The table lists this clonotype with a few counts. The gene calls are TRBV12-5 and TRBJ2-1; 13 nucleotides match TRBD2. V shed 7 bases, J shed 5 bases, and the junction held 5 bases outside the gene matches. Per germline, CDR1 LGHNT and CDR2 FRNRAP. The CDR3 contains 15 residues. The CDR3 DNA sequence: TGTGCTAGTGCCCCCGGACTAGCGGGGGACAATGAGCAGTTCTTC. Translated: CASAPGLAGDNEQFF.

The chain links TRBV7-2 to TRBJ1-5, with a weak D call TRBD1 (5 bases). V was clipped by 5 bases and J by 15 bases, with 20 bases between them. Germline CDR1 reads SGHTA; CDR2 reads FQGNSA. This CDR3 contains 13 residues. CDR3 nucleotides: TGTGCCAGCAGCCCCAGCCGGGACGGCCAACCGCATTTT. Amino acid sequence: CASSPSRDGQPHF.

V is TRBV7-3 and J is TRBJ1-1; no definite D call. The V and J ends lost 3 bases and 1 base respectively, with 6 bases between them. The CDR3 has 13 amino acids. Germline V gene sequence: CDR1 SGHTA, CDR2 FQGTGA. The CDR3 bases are TGTGCCAGCAGCTTCGCAGAGAACACTGAAGCTTTCTTT. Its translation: CASSFAENTEAFF.

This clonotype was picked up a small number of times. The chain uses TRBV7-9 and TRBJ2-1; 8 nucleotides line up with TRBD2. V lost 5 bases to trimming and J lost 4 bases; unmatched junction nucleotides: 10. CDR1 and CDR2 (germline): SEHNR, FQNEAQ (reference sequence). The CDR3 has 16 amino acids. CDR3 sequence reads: CASSEESGRLYNEQFF. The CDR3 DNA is TGTGCCAGCAGCGAAGAAAGCGGGAGACTATACAATGAGCAGTTCTTC.

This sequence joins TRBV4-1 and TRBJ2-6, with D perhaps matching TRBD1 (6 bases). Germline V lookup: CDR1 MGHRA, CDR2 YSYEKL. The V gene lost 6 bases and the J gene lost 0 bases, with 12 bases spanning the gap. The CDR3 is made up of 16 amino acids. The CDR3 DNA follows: TGCGCCAGCAGTCAGCCGGACAGCTCTGGGGCCAACGTCCTGACTTTC. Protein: CASSQPDSSGANVLTF.